The rows below give T cell receptor beta chains drawn from one sample of a study of CD8+CD57+ T cells in acquired aplastic anemia. TCRdb re-derived calls from the reads in MiXCR, one entry per CDR3 protein. The repertoire holds 400,000 to 500,000 distinct CDR3 sequences, about two thirds seen once, with under 5% in the top ten. Source material: sorted CD4+, CD8+, or CD8+CD57+ T cells (not recorded which) from PBMCs. The receptors here all came from a human donor in good health, serving as a control. Each CDR3 is given with its conserved first and last residue. A D gene is named only where the DNA matches it firmly. Rows give clone size only sometimes, using once, few, many, or a class for an expanded clone.

j_gene	d_gene	abundance	v_gene	CDR3aa	CDR3nt
TRBJ1-5	-	-	TRBV7-3	CASSLTADQPQHF	TGTGCCAGCAGCTTAACTGCGGATCAGCCCCAGCATTTT
TRBJ2-5	TRBD1	-	TRBV7-9	CASSLGERGHSPLETQYF	TGTGCCAGCAGCTTAGGGGAGAGGGGGCATTCACCCCTCGAGACCCAGTACTTC
TRBJ2-7	TRBD2	-	TRBV20-1	CSASGTRPEQYF	TGCAGTGCTAGTGGGACTAGGCCCGAGCAGTACTTC
TRBJ1-1	-	-	TRBV5-6	CASSLNRTGTEAFF	TGTGCCAGCAGCTTAAACAGAACGGGCACTGAAGCTTTCTTT
TRBJ1-1	-	-	TRBV5-4	CASSTGYSGGEAFF	TGTGCCAGCAGCACGGGTTACTCCGGAGGTGAAGCTTTCTTT
TRBJ1-1	TRBD1	-	TRBV2	CASSDSGQANTDAFF	TGTGCCAGCAGCGATTCGGGACAGGCGAACACAGATGCTTTCTTT
TRBJ2-3	TRBD2	-	TRBV7-8	CASSLPGGDADTQYF	TGTGCCAGCAGCTTGCCGGGGGGGGACGCAGATACGCAGTATTTT
TRBJ2-3	-	once	TRBV10-3	CAISDTHTQYF	TGTGCCATCAGCGACACGCATACGCAGTATTTT
TRBJ1-5	-	-	TRBV9	CASSVGGGTYRYKPQHF	TGTGCCAGCAGCGTAGGAGGGGGGACCTATCGCTACAAGCCCCAGCATTTT
TRBJ2-2	-	-	TRBV2	CASIVVHLTGGELFF	TGTGCCAGCATTGTAGTCCATCTAACCGGGGGGGAGCTGTTTTTT
TRBJ2-5	-	-	TRBV2	CANGAQETQYF	TGTGCCAACGGTGCGCAGGAAACCCAGTACTTC
TRBJ1-2	-	few	TRBV2	CAISSQGKDGYTF	TGTGCCATCAGTTCCCAGGGGAAGGACGGCTACACCTTC
TRBJ2-2	TRBD1	-	TRBV9	CASSVSTGGTEAF	TGTGCCAGCAGCGTTTCAACAGGGGGCACTGAAGCTTTT
TRBJ1-4	-	-	TRBV20-1	CSARSPPRGEKLFF	TGCAGCGCTAGATCCCCCCCCAGGGGTGAAAAACTGTTTTTT
TRBJ2-6	-	-	TRBV9	CASSVPGANVLTF	TGTGCCAGCAGCGTCCCCGGGGCCAACGTCCTGACTTTC
TRBJ2-1	TRBD1	few	TRBV18	CASSLLQGKGNNEQFF	TGTGCCAGCTCACTCTTACAGGGGAAGGGTAACAATGAGCAGTTCTTC
TRBJ1-1	TRBD1	-	TRBV29-1	CSVDVGGGTEAFF	TGCAGCGTTGATGTAGGGGGCGGAACTGAAGCTTTCTTT
TRBJ1-2	TRBD1	-	TRBV2	CASSPEQGVSGYTF	TGTGCCAGCAGCCCGGAACAGGGGGTAAGTGGCTACACCTTC
TRBJ1-1	-	-	TRBV7-7	CASSLVPGGTSGNAFF	TGTGCTAGCAGCTTAGTTCCTGGAGGGACTAGCGGAAACGCTTTCTTT
TRBJ1-2	-	many	TRBV7-2	CASSLEQSFQYGYTF	TGTGCCAGCAGCTTAGAACAGTCATTCCAATATGGCTACACCTTC
TRBJ2-1	TRBD2	-	TRBV5-1	CASSFEAAGGNEQFF	TGTGCCAGCAGCTTCGAAGCAGCGGGGGGCAATGAGCAGTTCTTC
TRBJ2-5	TRBD2	-	TRBV25-1	CASIAAGGSQETQYF	TGTGCCAGCATCGCGGCGGGGGGGTCCCAAGAGACCCAGTACTTC
TRBJ2-7	TRBD2	-	TRBV7-2	CASSLLRGRELREQYF	TGTGCCAGCAGCTTACTCCGGGGGAGGGAGTTGCGCGAGCAGTACTTC
TRBJ2-1	-	once	TRBV9	CASSFMKNGQFF	TGTGCCAGCAGTTTTATGAAAAATGGGCAGTTCTTC
TRBJ1-5	-	-	TRBV20-1	CSASGVANTAQHF	TGCAGTGCTAGTGGTGTAGCGAACACGGCCCAGCATTTT
TRBJ2-3	TRBD2	many	TRBV9	CASSVGAGDYTDTQYF	TGTGCCAGCAGCGTAGGGGCGGGGGATTACACAGATACGCAGTATTTT
TRBJ1-5	-	-	TRBV20-1	CSANMGAQGEPQHF	TGCAGTGCAAATATGGGAGCACAGGGTGAGCCCCAGCATTTT
TRBJ1-6	-	-	TRBV6-2/TRBV6-3	CATGFRRENSPLHF	TGTGCCACCGGTTTTAGACGGGAGAATTCACCCCTCCACTTT
TRBJ1-2	-	-	TRBV2	CASTEGGGNYSYTF	TGTGCCAGCACCGAAGGAGGGGGGAACTATAGCTACACCTTC
TRBJ2-7	-	-	TRBV6-9	CASIPLRQPYEQYF	TGTGCCAGCATCCCTCTTCGACAGCCCTACGAGCAGTACTTC
TRBJ2-5	TRBD1	-	TRBV7-2	CASSLFQGDGYSGYF	TGTGCCAGCAGCTTATTCCAGGGGGATGGCTACAGCGGCTACTTC
TRBJ1-1	TRBD1	-	TRBV5-1	CASSFGQGPLARILRNTEAFF	TGCGCCAGCAGCTTCGGACAGGGCCCATTGGCTCGGATTTTGAGGAACACTGAAGCTTTCTTT
TRBJ1-3	-	-	TRBV5-1	CASSPSQGGENTIYF	TGTGCCAGCAGCCCGTCACAGGGAGGAGAAAACACCATATATTTT
TRBJ2-3	-	once	TRBV10-3	CAISERGSTQYF	TGTGCCATCAGTGAGAGGGGAAGTACGCAGTATTTT
TRBJ2-5	-	-	TRBV7-8	CASSLGGGRYETQYF	TGTGCCAGCAGCTTAGGAGGGGGGCGATACGAGACCCAGTACTTC
TRBJ1-2	TRBD1	many	TRBV5-1	CASSWIGQVIALNYGYTF	TGCGCCAGCAGCTGGATAGGACAGGTGATCGCCCTAAACTATGGCTACACCTTC
TRBJ1-3	TRBD1	-	TRBV2	CASSLQGARNTIYF	TGTGCCAGCAGTTTACAGGGGGCTAGAAACACCATATATTTT
TRBJ2-6	-	-	TRBV7-6	CASSPGRANVLTF	TGTGCCAGCAGCCCCGGCAGGGCCAACGTCCTGACTTTC
TRBJ2-7	TRBD1	-	TRBV14	CASSQLRDSPINEQYF	TGTGCCAGCAGCCAATTACGGGACAGCCCGATTAACGAGCAGTACTTC
TRBJ1-1	-	many	TRBV25-1	CASSASRGETEAFF	TGTGCCAGCAGCGCCTCTCGGGGCGAGACTGAAGCTTTCTTT
TRBJ2-7	TRBD1	few	TRBV27	CASTLTGTASSYEQYF	TGTGCCAGCACCCTTACCGGGACAGCGAGCTCCTACGAGCAGTACTTC
TRBJ2-7	-	once	TRBV2	CASRGATYEQDF	TGTGCCAGCCGTGGGGCCACCTACGAGCAGGACTTC
TRBJ1-1	TRBD1	-	TRBV7-8	CASSQSRDRANTEAFF	TGTGCCAGCAGCCAAAGCCGGGACAGGGCGAACACTGAAGCTTTCTTT
TRBJ1-1	-	many	TRBV2	CASSSDTNTEAFF	TGTGCCAGCAGCTCGGACACAAACACTGAAGCTTTCTTT
TRBJ2-1	-	-	TRBV2	CASSDSGSSYNEQFF	TGTGCCAGCAGTGACTCAGGGAGCTCCTATAATGAGCAGTTCTTC